A single sample gave rise to the 13 T cell receptor beta chains below, sequenced in a study of cytomegalovirus exposure and HLA in healthy donors (dated by TCRdb to about 2017). The library was prepared using the immunoSEQ multiplex PCR assay. For the multiplex PCR, a mixture combining 60 forward primers for TCR Vbeta segments and 13 reverse primers for TCR Jbeta segments was used. TCRdb limited this immuneACCESS table to in-frame rearrangements with V and J called. A share of clones is missing; checked studies link under half to unresolved V genes, and the rest is unexplained. For this sample there are roughly 130,000 clones; 55% to 75% appear just once. Clones ranked in the top ten supply less than 2% of the sample. The sequenced sample consisted of PBMCs. The receptors stem from a young man in good health and CMV-seropositive.

This rearrangement joins TRBV4-3 to TRBJ1-2; TRBD1 matches at 8 bases. CDR1 and CDR2 (germline): LGHNA, YSLEER. The CDR3 contains 15 residues. V lost 4 bases and J lost 0; bases outside the gene matches: 4. As DNA, the CDR3 is TGCGCCAGCAGCCTCGCGACAGGGGCTAACTATGGCTACACCTTC. It is translated as CASSLATGANYGYTF.

This clone was seen a single time. The genes are TRBV4-2 and TRBJ2-3; 7 nucleotides match TRBD1. The J segment lost 1 base and the V segment lost 4 bases, leaving 8 bases of the junction unmatched. The CDR3 spans 16 residues. Germline CDR1 LGHNA, CDR2 YNFKEQ. CDR3 residues: CASSPWGTDGTDTQYF. As DNA, the CDR3 is TGTGCCAGCAGCCCTTGGGGGACAGATGGCACAGATACGCAGTATTTT.

The chain has TRBV2 and TRBJ2-1, with D perhaps TRBD2 (5 bases). Germline V gene lookup returns CDR1 SNHLY and CDR2 FYNNEI. The CDR3 loop spans 15 amino acids. Trimming shortened V by 3 bases and J by 1 base, and 10 bases separated the two germline ends. This chain's CDR3 is CASSEARGSYNEQFF. In DNA, the CDR3 is TGTGCCAGCAGTGAGGCTAGAGGGTCCTACAATGAGCAGTTCTTC.

This chain connects TRBV18 to TRBJ1-1; 10 bases are shared with TRBD1. Germline V lookup: CDR1 KGHSH, CDR2 LQKENI. With 6 bases clipped from V and 6 bases from J, the junction kept 7 bases outside the gene matches. The length of the CDR3 is 14 residues. CDR3 sequence: CASSPRGQGAEAFF. CDR3 bases: TGTGCCAGCTCCCCCAGAGGACAGGGGGCTGAAGCTTTCTTT. The entire variable domain, with the rest obtained from reference TRBV18 and TRBJ1-1, is as follows: NAGVMQNPRHLVRRRGQEARLRCSPMKGHSHVYWYRQLPEEGLKFMVYLQKENIIDESGMPKERFSAEFPKEGPSILRIQQVVRGDSAAYFCASSPRGQGAEAFFGQGTRLTVV.

The chain joins TRBV7-9 to TRBJ1-1, with D tentatively TRBD1 (6 bases). V gave up 5 bases and J gave up 3 bases, with 13 bases separating them. This CDR3 spans 14 amino acids. CDR1 and CDR2 (germline): SEHNR, FQNEAQ (reference sequence). CDR3 region: CASSPRTADTEAFF. Here the CDR3 DNA reads TGTGCCAGCAGCCCCCGGACAGCAGACACTGAAGCTTTCTTT.

The gene calls are TRBV5-1 and TRBJ2-2; D unresolved. This CDR3 spans 14 amino acids. Trimming stripped 2 bases from V and 0 bases from J, with 5 bases between. Looked up from germline, CDR1 is SGHRS and CDR2 is YFSETQ. The CDR3 sequence: CASSFGANTGELFF. DNA of the CDR3: TGCGCCAGCAGCTTCGGAGCGAACACCGGGGAGCTGTTTTTT.

The chain joins TRBV28 to TRBJ2-7; the D gene is possibly TRBD1 (6 bases). Trimming shortened V by 8 bases and J by 4 bases, and 24 bases separated the two germline ends. From germline, CDR1 is MDHEN and CDR2 SYDVKM. The CDR3 extends over 16 amino acids. The CDR3: CASAQGQGKVRYEQYF. The DNA for the CDR3 is TGTGCCAGCGCACAGGGCCAGGGGAAGGTTCGGTACGAGCAGTACTTC.

This clone was counted only a few times. The genes are TRBV2 and TRBJ1-5; no clear D gene. V was trimmed by 0 bases and J by 6 bases, leaving 15 bases between them. The CDR3 covers 16 residues. Germline V gives CDR1 SNHLY, CDR2 FYNNEI. The CDR3 reads CASSEALGVPVQPQHF. The CDR3 bases are TGTGCCAGCAGTGAAGCGCTGGGCGTTCCGGTTCAGCCCCAGCATTTT.

J is TRBJ2-1 and V is TRBV5-4; 13 nucleotides line up with TRBD2. This CDR3 comprises 17 residues. Germline assignment: CDR1 SGHNT and CDR2 YYREEE (reference sequence). V shed 0 bases and J 7 bases; nucleotides not matched to a gene: 7. The CDR3 reads CASSLAFGLAGENEQFF. The CDR3 nucleotides are TGTGCCAGCAGCTTGGCCTTCGGACTAGCGGGAGAGAATGAGCAGTTCTTC.

This clone was counted only a few times. This sequence joins TRBV9 and TRBJ2-1, with 7 nucleotides matching TRBD2. Trimming at V came to 0 bases and at J to 3 bases, leaving 3 bases not matched to a gene. The CDR3 totals 15 residues. Germline V gives CDR1 SGDLS, CDR2 YYNGEE. The CDR3 sequence: CASSVALADYNEQFF. In DNA form, the CDR3 reads TGTGCCAGCAGCGTAGCGCTAGCGGACTACAATGAGCAGTTCTTC.

This chain uses TRBV6-6 with TRBJ2-5; D possibly corresponds to TRBD2 (6 bases). Trimming took 2 bases from V and 4 from J, leaving 8 bases between them. Germline CDR1 and CDR2: MNHNY and SVGAGI (reference sequence). This CDR3 region has 13 residues. The CDR3 DNA reads as TGTGCCAGCAGTTACGCGGGAAGAGAGACCCAGTACTTC. Translating it yields CASSYAGRETQYF.

This sequence joins TRBV30 and TRBJ2-7; D may be TRBD1 (5 bases). This CDR3 region has 14 residues. V was clipped by 0 bases and J by 6 bases, with 15 bases between them. Germline lookup yields CDR1 GTSNPN and CDR2 SVGIG (reference sequence). CDR3 in DNA: TGTGCCTGGAGTGTAACCAGGGCTTTGGGCGAGCAGTACTTC. Translating it yields CAWSVTRALGEQYF.

In this sample, this clone turned up a few times. The V gene is TRBV6-6, the J gene TRBJ2-1, with D maybe TRBD2 (5 bases). The CDR3 runs 14 residues. Germline V gives CDR1 MNHNY, CDR2 SVGAGI (reference sequence). V was pared by 2 bases and J by 10 bases, with 15 bases between. The CDR3 is CASSYGWGVTEQFF. The CDR3 bases are TGTGCCAGCAGTTACGGGTGGGGAGTGACAGAGCAGTTCTTC.